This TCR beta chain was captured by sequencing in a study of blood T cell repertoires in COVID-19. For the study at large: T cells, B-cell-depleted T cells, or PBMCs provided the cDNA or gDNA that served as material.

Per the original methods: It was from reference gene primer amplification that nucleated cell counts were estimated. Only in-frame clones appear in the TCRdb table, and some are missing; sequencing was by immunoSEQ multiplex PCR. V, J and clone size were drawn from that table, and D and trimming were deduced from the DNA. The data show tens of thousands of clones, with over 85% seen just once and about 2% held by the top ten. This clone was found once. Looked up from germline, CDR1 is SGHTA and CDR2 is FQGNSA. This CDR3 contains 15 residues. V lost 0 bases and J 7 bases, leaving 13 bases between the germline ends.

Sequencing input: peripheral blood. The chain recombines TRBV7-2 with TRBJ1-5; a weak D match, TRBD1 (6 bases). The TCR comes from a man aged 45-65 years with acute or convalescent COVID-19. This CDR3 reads CASSLALQGRQPQHF. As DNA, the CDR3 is TGTGCCAGCAGCTTAGCGCTTCAGGGGCGCCAGCCCCAGCATTTT.